Following are 3 T cell receptor beta chains from one sample sequenced in a study of Graves' ophthalmopathy and Graves' hyperthyroidism. CDR3 regions of TCR beta were amplified from RNA transcripts. Second-round multiplex PCR came after a first-round RT-PCR that employed HTBI primers. MiXCR, run by TCRdb on the multiplex PCR reads, gives a single entry per CDR3 protein. The sample contains just over 400,000 distinct CDR3 sequences, around 20% of which appear only once. The specimen sequenced was peripheral blood. The receptors originated from a woman aged 18-35 years with stable Graves' hyperthyroidism.

The chain joins TRBV7-3 to TRBJ2-2; TRBD2 aligns across 7 bases. This CDR3 is built from 17 residues. CDR1 is SGHTA, CDR2 FQGTGA, per germline. J lost 5 bases, V lost 5 bases, and 14 bases had no gene match. CDR3 nucleotides: TGTGCCAGCAGCCCTAAGGGTCCCCGACTAGCTACCGGGGAGCTGTTTTTT. This codes for CASSPKGPRLATGELFF.

The sample holds a few counts of this clonotype. The chain has TRBV5-1 and TRBJ2-7; TRBD2 matches 9 bases. This CDR3 is 18 amino acids long. Germline V gene sequence: CDR1 SGHRS, CDR2 YFSETQ. V gave up 4 bases and J gave up 3 bases; unmatched junction bases: 17. The CDR3 coding sequence is TGCGCCAGCAGCCCTCCTCCGGCGGGGGGGGTGGAGGTCTACGAGCAGTACTTC. The encoded protein is CASSPPPAGGVEVYEQYF.

This clonotype was observed at least ten times. V and J are TRBV6-2 or TRBV6-3 and TRBJ2-3; D is uncertain. The CDR3 has 11 residues. From germline, CDR1 is MNHEY and CDR2 SVGEGT. The V end lost 7 bases, the J end lost 5 bases, and 7 bases lay between the germline ends. CDR3 protein: CASTMGDTQYF. Written as DNA, the CDR3 is TGTGCCAGCACCATGGGAGATACGCAGTATTTT.